Included here is one T cell receptor beta chain sequence, with context. Its matching antigen is unknown. Amplified TCR beta CDR3 regions were obtained using RNA transcripts as template. First-round RT-PCR used HTBI primers; second-round multiplex PCR followed. TCRdb redid the calling of the multiplex PCR reads with MiXCR, one entry per CDR3 protein. The sample shows hundreds of thousands of distinct CDR3 sequences, around 21% of them seen only once. The data belong to a study of Graves' ophthalmopathy and Graves' hyperthyroidism. Overall study context: The collection of peripheral blood took place at initial diagnosis, before any treatment. Study results and limitations: Separation of ophthalmopathy from stable hyperthyroidism was achieved by a 13-signature model, at around 88% sensitivity and 81.08% specificity.

Aged 18 to 65, the patients with hyperthyroidism had under 2 months' duration and were newly diagnosed. Each diagnosis was determined on the basis of clinical symptoms, serum thyroxine, TRAb, thyroid ultrasound and orbital computed tomography. Trimming pared 11 bases from V and 6 bases from J, leaving 10 bases between. The CDR3 totals 11 residues. Sequenced input: peripheral blood. The receptor was isolated from a woman between 18 and 30 years old with stable Graves' hyperthyroidism. V usage is TRBV12-3 or TRBV12-4 and J usage is TRBJ2-2; D is ambiguous. The chain's CDR3 is CADGYAGELFF. In DNA form, the CDR3 reads TGTGCCGACGGTTACGCCGGGGAGCTGTTTTTT.